A selection of T cell receptor beta chains follows, all from one sample in a study of T cell repertoires in cytomegalovirus infection. Antigen specificity for these receptors is unknown. TCRdb used MiXCR to reprocess the reads, holding one entry per CDR3 protein. This sample yields approximately 770,000 distinct CDR3 sequences, of which around 29% are seen a single time; 13% belongs to the top ten. Sequencing was performed on cultured CD8+ T cells from PBMCs, taken from culture after CMV antigen stimulation. All receptors derive from a human donor in good health (CMV status not recorded). Some clones in this sample may be carry-over from other donors' samples. Both conserved end residues are part of each CDR3. A D gene is named only where the DNA matches it firmly. Part of the rows lack a size; the others show once, few, many or a class for expanded clones.

CDR3aa,CDR3nt,j_gene,d_gene,v_gene,abundance
CASSFLAGELFF,TGTGCCAGCAGCTTTCTCGCCGGGGAGCTGTTTTTT,TRBJ2-2,-,TRBV11-3,many
CASSESGTGANVLTF,TGTGCCAGTAGTGAATCTGGGACTGGGGCCAACGTCCTGACTTTC,TRBJ2-6,-,TRBV19,few
CASSHMPKWFEQYF,TGTGCCAGCAGTCACATGCCCAAATGGTTCGAGCAGTACTTC,TRBJ2-7,-,TRBV27,few
CASTGGTYEQYF,TGTGCCAGCACAGGGGGCACCTACGAGCAGTACTTC,TRBJ2-7,TRBD1,TRBV2,-
CATSEGPGRSYNEQFF,TGTGCCACCAGTGAGGGGCCGGGTCGGTCCTACAATGAGCAGTTCTTC,TRBJ2-1,-,TRBV24-1,few
CASSLIRQGAGANVLTF,TGTGCCAGCAGTTTAATCCGACAGGGGGCTGGGGCCAACGTCCTGACTTTC,TRBJ2-6,TRBD1,TRBV28,-
CANSDVGMYNQPQHF,TGTGCCAACAGTGACGTAGGGATGTACAATCAGCCCCAGCATTTT,TRBJ1-5,-,TRBV6-6,-
CASSITSGVGSDTQYF,TGTGCCAGCAGCATTACTAGCGGGGTAGGGTCAGATACGCAGTATTTT,TRBJ2-3,TRBD2,TRBV7-9,many
CASGLDLGRVGGYTF,TGTGCTAGTGGTTTGGATTTAGGCAGGGTCGGCGGCTACACCTTC,TRBJ1-2,-,TRBV12-5,-
CASSLEGRRSGGSSYNEQFF,TGTGCCAGCAGTTTAGAAGGTAGGCGTAGCGGGGGGTCCTCCTACAATGAGCAGTTCTTC,TRBJ2-1,TRBD2,TRBV12-3/TRBV12-4,-
CASSPPNRDEQFF,TGTGCCAGCTCACCACCGAATCGGGATGAGCAGTTCTTC,TRBJ2-1,-,TRBV18,-
CASSPIAGAGDTQYF,TGTGCCAGCAGCCCTATCGCGGGGGCGGGTGATACGCAGTATTTT,TRBJ2-3,-,TRBV7-6,many
CASSNSGTGNEKLFF,TGTGCCAGTAGCAACTCCGGGACAGGGAATGAAAAACTGTTTTTT,TRBJ1-4,TRBD1,TRBV19,few
CASSAYRGASNQPQHF,TGTGCCAGCAGTGCCTACAGGGGTGCAAGCAATCAGCCCCAGCATTTT,TRBJ1-5,TRBD1,TRBV6-1,many
CASRGADQNTEAFF,TGTGCCAGCAGAGGGGCCGATCAGAACACTGAAGCTTTCTTT,TRBJ1-1,-,TRBV27,few
CASSQEWQGGVYNEQFF,TGCGCCAGCAGCCAAGAGTGGCAGGGTGGTGTGTACAATGAGCAGTTCTTC,TRBJ2-1,-,TRBV4-1,-
CAISESIRTSGGETQYF,TGTGCCATCAGTGAGTCGATCCGAACTAGCGGGGGAGAGACCCAGTACTTC,TRBJ2-5,TRBD2,TRBV10-3,many
CASTLGGSNYGYTF,TGTGCCAGCACCCTGGGGGGTTCTAACTATGGCTACACCTTC,TRBJ1-2,-,TRBV25-1,-
CSVEARTGYTEAFF,TGCAGCGTTGAAGCTCGGACAGGCTACACTGAAGCTTTCTTT,TRBJ1-1,TRBD1,TRBV29-1,-
CASSSRDRGQNEQYF,TGTGCCAGCAGCTCCCGGGACAGGGGGCAGAACGAGCAGTACTTC,TRBJ2-7,TRBD1,TRBV11-1,-
CASSLIPGGGYGYTF,TGTGCCAGCAGCCTGATCCCAGGGGGCGGCTATGGCTACACCTTC,TRBJ1-2,TRBD1,TRBV12-3/TRBV12-4,-
CASSQESATYQETQYF,TGCGCCAGCAGCCAAGAGTCGGCGACCTACCAAGAGACCCAGTACTTC,TRBJ2-5,-,TRBV4-1,-
CASSFVGFTGELFF,TGTGCCAGCAGTTTTGTGGGGTTCACCGGGGAGCTGTTTTTT,TRBJ2-2,-,TRBV28,few
CASSFLAVGYNEQFF,TGTGCCAGCAGCTTTCTAGCGGTGGGCTACAATGAGCAGTTCTTC,TRBJ2-1,TRBD2,TRBV12-3/TRBV12-4,many
CATREQGQNIQYF,TGTGCCACCAGGGAACAGGGGCAAAACATTCAGTACTTC,TRBJ2-4,TRBD1,TRBV15,few
CASSLAYGYTF,TGTGCCAGCAGCTTGGCTTATGGCTACACCTTC,TRBJ1-2,-,TRBV7-9,many
CASSPGGTSYNEQFF,TGTGCCAGCAGTCCCGGTGGGACCTCCTACAATGAGCAGTTCTTC,TRBJ2-1,-,TRBV6-1,many
CASSYSMSGQNTGELFF,TGTGCCAGCAGTTACTCGATGAGCGGGCAGAACACCGGGGAGCTGTTTTTT,TRBJ2-2,-,TRBV6-5,-
CASSFRYSNQPQHF,TGTGCCAGCAGTTTCAGGTATAGCAATCAGCCCCAGCATTTT,TRBJ1-5,-,TRBV27,few
CASSLFTSGAYNEQFF,TGTGCCAGCAGTTTATTTACTAGCGGGGCCTACAATGAGCAGTTCTTC,TRBJ2-1,TRBD2,TRBV28,-
CASSLDRDRAYEQYF,TGTGCCAGCAGCTTAGATCGGGACAGGGCCTACGAGCAGTACTTC,TRBJ2-7,TRBD1,TRBV7-8,many